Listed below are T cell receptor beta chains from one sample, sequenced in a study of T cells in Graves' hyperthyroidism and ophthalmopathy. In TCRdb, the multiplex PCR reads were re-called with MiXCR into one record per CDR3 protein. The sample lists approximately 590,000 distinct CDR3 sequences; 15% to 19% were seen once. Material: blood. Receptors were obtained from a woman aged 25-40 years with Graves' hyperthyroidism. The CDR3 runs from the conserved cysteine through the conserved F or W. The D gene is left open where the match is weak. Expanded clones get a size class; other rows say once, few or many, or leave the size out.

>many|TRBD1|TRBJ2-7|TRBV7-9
CASSLRDRGYEQYF
TGTGCCAGCAGCTTACGGGACAGGGGGTACGAGCAGTACTTC
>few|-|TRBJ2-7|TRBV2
CVSSVGPGYEQYF
TGTGTCAGCAGTGTCGGTCCAGGCTACGAGCAGTACTTC
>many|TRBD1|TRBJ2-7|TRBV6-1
CASSQYRDRGYEQYF
TGTGCCAGCAGTCAATACCGGGACAGGGGTTACGAGCAGTACTTC
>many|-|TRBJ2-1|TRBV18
CASSPPGGPEQFF
TGTGCCAGCTCACCACCCGGCGGGCCGGAGCAGTTCTTC
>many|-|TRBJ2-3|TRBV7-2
CASSLAGADTDTQYF
TGTGCCAGCAGCTTAGCGGGAGCGGACACAGATACGCAGTATTTT
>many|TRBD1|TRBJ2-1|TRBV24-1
CATSDPRRQGGNEQFF
TGTGCCACCAGTGATCCCCGACGACAGGGTGGGAATGAGCAGTTCTTC
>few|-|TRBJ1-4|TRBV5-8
CASSKKLGLPEEKLFF
TGTGCCAGCAGCAAGAAGTTAGGGCTGCCTGAAGAAAAACTGTTTTTT
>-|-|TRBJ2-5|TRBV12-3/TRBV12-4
CASSFAGAQETQYF
TGTGCCAGCAGTTTTGCTGGGGCCCAAGAGACCCAGTACTTC
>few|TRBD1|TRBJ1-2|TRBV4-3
CASSQDGPDRELYGYTF
TGCGCCAGCAGCCAAGATGGACCGGACAGGGAACTCTATGGCTACACCTTC
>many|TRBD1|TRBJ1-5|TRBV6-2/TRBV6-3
CASRTGHSNQPQHF
TGTGCCAGCAGGACAGGGCACAGCAATCAGCCCCAGCATTTT
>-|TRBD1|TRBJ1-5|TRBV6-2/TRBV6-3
CSSSHGGQGTQPQHF
TGTTCCAGCAGTCATGGTGGACAGGGTACTCAGCCCCAGCATTTT